The rows below give T cell receptor beta chains drawn from one sample of a study of blood T cell repertoires in COVID-19. Measured with immunoSEQ multiplex PCR; TCRdb has only the in-frame clones, and not every one. The sample lists about 150,000 clones; 85% to 90% were seen once. Specimen: peripheral blood. These receptors were obtained from a woman aged 70-85 years with acute or convalescent COVID-19. CDR3s include the opening cysteine and the closing phenylalanine or tryptophan.

v_gene	len	j_gene	CDR3aa
TRBV11-2	12	TRBJ1-6	CASSPRVSPLHF
TRBV27	18	TRBJ1-6	CASALTRGMPGYNSPLHF
TRBV28	13	TRBJ1-2	CAITDRLNYGYTF
TRBV5-6	18	TRBJ2-1	CASSPGLAGLAPYNEQFF
TRBV7-3	18	TRBJ1-5	CASSLNGAPRWSNQPQHF
TRBV4-1	16	TRBJ1-4	CASSQTTTEYNEKLFF
TRBV9	14	TRBJ1-2	CASSVAGGYGGYTF
TRBV5-6	17	TRBJ2-6	CASRIAGTLPGANVLTF
TRBV2	14	TRBJ2-5	CASNREGRQETQYF
TRBV2	14	TRBJ1-4	CASSDQGTNEKLFF
TRBV5-1	15	TRBJ2-1	CASSSGQVGNNEQFF
TRBV7-9	14	TRBJ1-1	CASRPGTGDTEAFF
TRBV12-3/TRBV12-4	12	TRBJ1-3	CASSPGGNTIYF
TRBV7-2	16	TRBJ2-7	CASSTSGRGGSYEQYF
TRBV12-3/TRBV12-4	11	TRBJ2-5	CASSRSGSQYF
TRBV4-2	22	TRBJ2-4	CASSQLLAGGQTLILAKNIQYF
TRBV2	16	TRBJ2-1	CASKWQDTLSYNEQFF
TRBV28	14	TRBJ2-3	CASSLNRFTDTQYF
TRBV12-3/TRBV12-4	13	TRBJ1-5	CASSLGAGQPQHF
TRBV3-1/TRBV3-2	14	TRBJ2-3	CASNLGTSTDTQYF
TRBV28	14	TRBJ1-5	CATFRDRGNQPQHF
TRBV3-1/TRBV3-2	14	TRBJ1-2	CASSQVMASGGYTF
TRBV2	15	TRBJ2-2	CASTRTEMNTGELFF
TRBV9	13	TRBJ1-2	CASSGRQPYGYTF
TRBV3-1/TRBV3-2	16	TRBJ2-5	CASSQVVGGAVETQYF
TRBV25-1	15	TRBJ1-5	CASIRFGYSNQPQHF
TRBV5-6	13	TRBJ1-2	CASSSGQLGGYTF
TRBV10-2	16	TRBJ1-3	CASSDPGGRSGNTIYF
TRBV5-1	17	TRBJ2-7	CASSIVPLRGDHYEQYF
TRBV4-1	17	TRBJ1-6	CASSHPLGEGNYSPLHF
TRBV6-6	14	TRBJ1-1	CAVRDSSRYTEAFF
TRBV15	13	TRBJ1-1	CATSTNRDTEAFF
TRBV11-2	15	TRBJ1-2	CASSPADSPNYGYTF
TRBV19	17	TRBJ2-3	CASSLGAGGRSTDTQYF
TRBV2	17	TRBJ1-1	CASSEVSPGREGAEAFF
TRBV10-3	14	TRBJ2-2	CAIRRTGNTGELFF
TRBV7-9	15	TRBJ2-5	CASSSGTSGTETQYF
TRBV5-5	16	TRBJ2-4	CASSSIGQGAKNIQYF
TRBV10-3	15	TRBJ2-3	CAISVSGQSTDTQYF
TRBV2	16	TRBJ2-5	CASSGLGLAGGETQYF
TRBV7-9	15	TRBJ2-1	CASSLWQGANNEQFF
TRBV6-5	15	TRBJ2-7	CASTAGTSWSYEQYF
TRBV6-4	14	TRBJ2-7	CASSDGGRSYEQYF
TRBV29-1	15	TRBJ2-3	CSVGDLAGGTDTQYF
TRBV6-6	12	TRBJ1-6	CASRTGDSPLHF
TRBV11-3	15	TRBJ2-2	CASSSRDRPTGELFF
TRBV14	15	TRBJ1-6	CASSQAGTYNSPLHF
TRBV6-6	14	TRBJ1-2	CASSRGQDYYGYTF